The clone carrying this TCR beta chain appeared a few times. What it binds is unknown. CDR1 and CDR2 from the germline V gene are SGHRS and YFSETQ. CDR3 length: 13 amino acids. V lost 0 bases and J lost 6, with 7 bases in between. The data belong to a study of blood T cells in healthy people across ages. Study-wide findings and caveats: CMV infection status of these donors was not known. Comparison with aged donors showed that long-lived donors had more naive CD4+ cells and higher diversity.

Sample-barcoded 5' priming and a J-beta primer mix drove a second PCR of roughly 6 to 12 cycles. The authors tagged each cDNA molecule using a template-switch adaptor with 12 random nucleotides. Each of the samples gave a minimum of 2.5 million paired-end reads that contained CDR3. TCRdb analysed the 5' RACE reads with MiXCR anew, one entry per CDR3 protein. Among some 550,000 distinct CDR3 sequences listed, around 48% were seen once. V usage is TRBV5-1 and J usage is TRBJ2-1; D not resolved. The sample taken for sequencing was blood. The source is a man older than 75 in good health. CDR3 nucleotide sequence: TGCGCCAGCAGCTTGGACACCCCCAATGAGCAGTTCTTC. Amino acids: CASSLDTPNEQFF.